This note documents a single T cell receptor (beta chain) sequence. The source of the sample is a study of blood T cell repertoires in COVID-19. Profiled with immunoSEQ multiplex PCR; TCRdb holds only in-frame clones, not every one. Of 200,000 to 250,000 clones in the sample, 65% to 90% were seen once. The CDR3 is 14 amino acids. The V and J ends lost 10 bases and 6 bases respectively, with 19 bases between them. The germline CDR1 and CDR2 sequences are ENHRY and SYGVKD. The sample was PBMCs or T cells enriched from blood (not recorded which). The V and J genes are TRBV10-3 and TRBJ1-5; D is perhaps TRBD1 (6 bases). The receptor's source is a man between 40 and 49 years old who had recovered from COVID-19. The CDR3 DNA sequence: TGTGCCACGCGGGCATCACAGGGAAGTCAGCCCCAGCATTTT. It translates to CATRASQGSQPQHF.